This entry lists 16 T cell receptor beta chains sequenced from one sample in a study of cytomegalovirus exposure and HLA in healthy donors. Primers included in the PCR were 60 Vbeta and 13 Jbeta primers. Clones were sequenced by immunoSEQ multiplex PCR, and TCRdb holds only the in-frame ones, with some missing. The sample includes approximately 150,000 clones, 80% of them seen just once. Sequencing used PBMCs. These receptors were obtained from a man between 18 and 29 years old in good health and CMV-seropositive.

V usage is TRBV25-1 and J usage is TRBJ2-1; D is possibly TRBD1 (8 bases). The CDR3 covers 11 residues. Trimming removed 6 bases at V and 13 bases at J, with 13 bases between. Germline values: CDR1 MGHDK, CDR2 SYGVNS. The CDR3 reads CASRDREGQFF. CDR3 in DNA: TGTGCCAGCAGGGACAGGGAGGGTCAGTTCTTC.

The chain carries TRBV14 and TRBJ1-2; D remains ambiguous. The CDR3 is made up of 12 amino acids. V was clipped by 4 bases and J by 0 bases, with 3 bases between them. Germline loops: CDR1 SGHDN, CDR2 FVKESK. Written as DNA, the CDR3 is TGTGCCAGCAGCCCTACTAACTATGGCTACACCTTC. This encodes CASSPTNYGYTF.

The J gene is TRBJ2-2, the V gene TRBV7-9; no clear D. The CDR3 is 12 amino acids. Trimming pared 6 bases from V and 6 bases from J, leaving 8 bases between. The germline gives CDR1 SEHNR, CDR2 FQNEAQ (reference sequence). The CDR3 sequence: CASSYGAGELFF. The CDR3 bases are TGTGCCAGCAGTTACGGAGCCGGGGAGCTGTTTTTT.

The chain employs TRBV11-2 and TRBJ1-4; 8 bases fit TRBD1. Germline trimming cut 5 bases from V and 4 bases from J; bases unmatched to any gene: 6. CDR3 length: 15 amino acids. Germline V CDR1 and CDR2: SGHAT, FQNNGV. CDR3 in amino acids: CASSLNRGVNEKLFF. CDR3 DNA: TGTGCCAGCAGCCTAAACAGGGGGGTTAATGAAAAACTGTTTTTT.

The chain links TRBV6-1 to TRBJ2-2; TRBD2 matches 8 bases. The CDR3 runs to 14 residues. The V gene's germline CDR1 is MNHNS and CDR2 SASEGT. The junction had 7 bases not matched to a gene; V was cut back by 6 bases and J by 7 bases. CDR3 DNA sequence: TGTGCCAGCAGAAAGCGGGAGCGTGGCGGGGAGCTGTTTTTT. Amino acids: CASRKRERGGELFF.

The gene calls are TRBV6-6 and TRBJ1-4, with D perhaps TRBD1 (5 bases). V was pared by 6 bases and J by 10 bases, with 18 bases between. The CDR3 runs 14 residues. From germline, CDR1 is MNHNY and CDR2 SVGAGI (reference sequence). DNA for the CDR3: TGTGCCAGCAGCGCGAACGGGCAGGGTGGAAAACTGTTTTTT. Its protein is CASSANGQGGKLFF.

The CDR3 region is CASSQGQGRETQYF. Here the CDR3 DNA reads TGCGCCAGCAGCCAGGGACAGGGGCGAGAGACCCAGTACTTC. The genes are TRBV5-1 and TRBJ2-5; 10 bases align to TRBD1. Trimming removed 4 bases from V and 4 bases from J; junction bases left unmatched: 4. CDR1 is SGHRS, CDR2 YFSETQ, per germline. This CDR3 has 14 residues.

Of note for this clone: An end of the junction differs from the germline gene, which may be a read error. The genes are TRBV6-5 and TRBJ1-2; tentatively, D is TRBD1 (6 bases). Germline-derived CDR1 and CDR2 are MNHEY and SVGAGI. This CDR3 comprises 13 residues. This chain's CDR3 is CASSPTGSHGYPF. CDR3 coding DNA: TGTGCCAGCAGTCCAACAGGGTCGCATGGCTACCCCTTC.

Written as DNA, the CDR3 is TGTGCCAGCAGCGCTTCGATTACAAGTCCCGGGACAGGGAAAGAGACCCAGTACTTC. This translates into CASSASITSPGTGKETQYF. This chain joins TRBV7-2 and TRBJ2-5, with 9 bases fitting TRBD1. CDR1 and CDR2 (germline): SGHTA, FQGNSA. Trimming at V came to 5 bases and at J to 3 bases, leaving 19 bases not matched to a gene. The CDR3 is 19 amino acids. Based on the CDR3 plus reference TRBV7-2 and TRBJ2-5, the full variable domain is GAGVSQSPSNKVTEKGKDVELRCDPISGHTALYWYRQSLGQGLEFLIYFQGNSAPDKSGLPSDRFSAERTGGSVSTLTIQRTQQEDSAVYLCASSASITSPGTGKETQYFGPGTRLLVL.

The table lists this clone with a count of one. The chain uses TRBV7-9 and TRBJ1-1, with 9 bases matching TRBD1. CDR1 is SEHNR, CDR2 FQNEAQ, per germline (reference sequence). The V segment lost 4 bases and the J segment 0 bases; nucleotides outside the gene matches: 3. The CDR3 sequence is 15 residues long. The CDR3 here is CASSWTGALNTEAFF. The DNA of the CDR3 is TGTGCCAGCAGCTGGACAGGGGCTCTGAACACTGAAGCTTTCTTT.

CDR3 loop: CASSLITQDYTF. The CDR3, as DNA: TGTGCCAGCAGCTTAATCACACAGGACTACACCTTC. J is TRBJ1-2 and V is TRBV7-2, with a possible D match to TRBD1 (5 bases). This CDR3 region has 12 residues. CDR1 and CDR2 (germline): SGHTA, FQGNSA. V was cut by 2 bases and J by 10 bases, with 11 bases left in between.

This rearrangement joins TRBV20-1 to TRBJ2-7; D is unclear. The germline V gene has CDR1 DFQATT and CDR2 SNEGSKA (reference sequence). The CDR3 runs 8 residues. Trimming stripped 7 bases from V and 6 bases from J, with 4 bases between. CDR3 nucleotide sequence: TGCAGTGTGAGCGAGCAGTACTTC. This gives the protein CSVSEQYF.

The chain has TRBV30 and TRBJ2-7; weak D call: TRBD1 (6 bases). Germline V gene data show CDR1 as GTSNPN and CDR2 as SVGIG (reference sequence). This CDR3 contains 13 residues. V lost 2 bases to trimming and J lost 2 bases, with 10 bases between them. The CDR3 DNA sequence: TGTGCCTGGAGTTTAGGACAGCCCTACGAGCAGTACTTC. It yields the protein CAWSLGQPYEQYF.

The CDR3 sequence: CASSQEPLVLASAEGETQYF. CDR3 sequence (DNA): TGTGCCAGCAGCCAAGAACCTCTCGTACTAGCGTCCGCGGAGGGGGAGACCCAGTACTTC. The V and J genes are TRBV14 and TRBJ2-5; the match to TRBD2 covers 7 bases. V shed 0 bases, J shed 5 bases, and the junction held 21 bases outside the gene matches. The CDR3 has 20 residues. CDR1 and CDR2 (germline): SGHDN, FVKESK.

This sequence joins TRBV2 and TRBJ2-5, with TRBD2 identical over 7 bases. Germline loops: CDR1 SNHLY, CDR2 FYNNEI. This CDR3 has 14 amino acids. Trimming cost V 6 bases and J 5 bases; bases outside gene matches: 9. The CDR3 loop is CASSLTSGVETQYF. The CDR3 DNA follows: TGTGCCAGCAGCCTTACCAGCGGGGTGGAGACCCAGTACTTC. The whole variable domain, filled in from reference TRBV2 and TRBJ2-5, reads EPEVTQTPSHQVTQMGQEVILRCVPISNHLYFYWYRQILGQKVEFLVSFYNNEISEKSEIFDDQFSVERPDGSNFTLKIRSTKLEDSAMYFCASSLTSGVETQYFGPGTRLLVL.

This chain connects TRBV29-1 to TRBJ2-1; D unresolved. This CDR3 is 10 amino acids long. Per germline, CDR1 SQVTM and CDR2 ANQGSEA. Trimming shortened V by 4 bases and J by 5 bases, and 3 bases separated the two germline ends. The CDR3 coding sequence is TGCAGCGTTGCCAACAATGAGCAGTTCTTC. It codes for CSVANNEQFF.